The next 26 T cell receptor beta chains were all read from a single sample in a study of blood T cell repertoires in COVID-19. Libraries were prepared by immunoSEQ multiplex PCR; TCRdb keeps only in-frame clonotypes and omits some of them. The repertoire includes roughly 150,000 clones, 76% of them detected once, and 3.7% sits in the top ten. Material for sequencing was peripheral blood. These receptors all stem from a woman over 75 with acute or convalescent COVID-19.

V and J are TRBV2 and TRBJ1-1; weak D call: TRBD1 (5 bases). The V gene's germline CDR1 is SNHLY and CDR2 FYNNEI. V lost 3 bases to trimming and J lost 5 bases, with 13 bases between them. This CDR3 spans 14 amino acids. The CDR3 coding sequence is TGTGCCAGCAGTGAGCAGGGCAAGAGGACTGAAGCTTTCTTT. It encodes CASSEQGKRTEAFF.

This sequence joins TRBV6-5 and TRBJ1-5; a possible D gene is TRBD1 (5 bases). From germline, CDR1 is MNHEY and CDR2 SVGAGI. V was cut by 6 bases and J by 5 bases, with 8 bases left in between. This CDR3 is 12 amino acids long. The CDR3 loop reads CASSDSDQPQHF. Written as DNA, the CDR3 is TGTGCCAGCAGCGACAGTGATCAGCCCCAGCATTTT.

The J gene is TRBJ2-4, the V gene TRBV5-1; possibly TRBD2 for D (6 bases). Germline V gene lookup returns CDR1 SGHRS and CDR2 YFSETQ. This CDR3 is built from 15 residues. Trimming cost V 0 bases and J 4 bases, with 11 bases left between them. The CDR3 loop is CASSLGASEKNIQYF. CDR3 DNA: TGCGCCAGCAGCTTGGGGGCTAGCGAGAAAAACATTCAGTACTTC. Full variable domain (rest looked up from reference TRBV5-1 and TRBJ2-4): KAGVTQTPRYLIKTRGQQVTLSCSPISGHRSVSWYQQTPGQGLQFLFEYFSETQRNKGNFPGRFSGRQFSNSRSEMNVSTLELGDSALYLCASSLGASEKNIQYFGAGTRLSVL.

This clone was picked up one time. This CDR3 reads CASRRGNPGIDEQFF. DNA of the CDR3: TGTGCCAGCCGAAGGGGGAACCCAGGGATCGATGAGCAGTTCTTC. The J gene is TRBJ2-1, the V gene TRBV2; tentatively, D is TRBD1 (6 bases). CDR1 is SNHLY and CDR2 is FYNNEI in the germline V gene. The ends were cut back, 8 bases at V and 8 bases at J, with 22 bases in the middle. The CDR3 is 15 residues long.

The chain joins TRBV13 to TRBJ1-6, with D unresolved. V lost 6 bases, J lost 7 bases, and 13 bases lay in between. Germline V gene sequence: CDR1 PRHDT, CDR2 FYEKMQ (reference sequence). This CDR3 comprises 14 residues. CDR3: CASRRRDLNSPLHF. The CDR3 region has the DNA TGTGCCAGCAGACGGCGGGATCTCAATTCACCCCTCCACTTT.

The chain couples TRBV7-2 to TRBJ1-2; tentatively, D is TRBD1 (6 bases). The germline gives CDR1 SGHTA, CDR2 FQGNSA. The CDR3 contains 14 residues. V was shortened by 2 bases and J by 4 bases, with 11 bases between the two germline ends. CDR3 region: CASSLQGSGYGYTF. The CDR3 nucleotides read TGTGCCAGCAGCTTACAGGGGTCGGGCTATGGCTACACCTTC.

V usage is TRBV5-1 and J usage is TRBJ2-5, with 7 positions matching TRBD2. The V gene's germline CDR1 is SGHRS and CDR2 YFSETQ. CDR3 length: 16 amino acids. J lost 3 bases, V lost 2 bases, and 10 bases had no gene match. CDR3 protein: CASSFRPMSGEETQYF. CDR3 DNA: TGCGCCAGCAGCTTCCGACCTATGAGCGGGGAAGAGACCCAGTACTTC.

This clone occurred a few times. V is TRBV6-6 and J is TRBJ1-5, with 7 bases fitting TRBD1. V shed 6 bases and J 2 bases; nucleotides not matched to a gene: 10. This CDR3 comprises 16 residues. Germline values: CDR1 MNHNY, CDR2 SVGAGI (reference sequence). The CDR3 here is CASSKGTEGRNQPQHF. The CDR3 DNA sequence: TGTGCCAGCAGCAAAGGGACAGAAGGCCGCAATCAGCCCCAGCATTTT.

This chain connects TRBV21-1 to TRBJ1-5; TRBD1, the table's D call, was not compared with the DNA. TRBV21-1 is labeled a pseudogene. This CDR3 is built from 19 residues. This chain's CDR3 is CASSKGPRGQGSQNQPQHF. In DNA, the CDR3 is TGTGCCAGCAGCAAAGGGCCGAGGGGACAGGGGTCACAAAATCAGCCCCAGCATTTT.

V and J are TRBV19 and TRBJ1-2; TRBD1 matches at 9 bases. V lost 5 bases, J lost 7 bases, and 14 bases stayed unmatched. CDR1 LNHDA and CDR2 SQIVND come from the germline V gene (reference sequence). The CDR3 runs to 16 residues. As DNA, the CDR3 is TGTGCCAGTAGTCGATCCCGGGACAGGGTCGTTCGTGGCTACACCTTC. Its translation is CASSRSRDRVVRGYTF.

Points on this clone: This sample includes further DNA sequences coding for the same CDR3. V usage is TRBV5-1 and J usage is TRBJ1-5; 9 bases fit TRBD1. The germline V gene encodes CDR1 SGHRS and CDR2 YFSETQ. J gave up 6 bases and V 0 bases, and 4 bases lay outside the gene matches. The CDR3 runs to 15 residues. CDR3: CASSLGDREGQPQHF. For the CDR3, the DNA is TGCGCCAGCAGCTTGGGGGACAGGGAGGGTCAGCCCCAGCATTTT.

This sequence joins TRBV18 and TRBJ2-7, with 7 bases fitting TRBD1. The CDR3 runs to 17 residues. J gave up 0 bases and V 6 bases, and 14 bases lay outside the gene matches. Germline V CDR1 and CDR2: KGHSH, LQKENI. The CDR3 spells CASSPFGSGGISYEQYF. In DNA, the CDR3 is TGTGCCAGCTCCCCATTTGGTTCAGGGGGAATCTCCTACGAGCAGTACTTC.

This clone showed up just once. This chain uses TRBV4-3 with TRBJ2-1; 7 nucleotides agree with TRBD1. The germline V gene encodes CDR1 LGHNA and CDR2 YSLEER. The CDR3 has 16 amino acids. V shed 0 bases and J 3 bases; nucleotides not matched to a gene: 5. CDR3 in DNA: TGCGCCAGCAGCCAAGATTTGACAGGGAGCTACAATGAGCAGTTCTTC. Amino acid sequence: CASSQDLTGSYNEQFF.

CDR3 sequence: CASGLWGVYEQYF. The CDR3 DNA reads TGTGCTAGTGGTTTGTGGGGGGTATACGAGCAGTACTTC. The chain couples TRBV12-5 to TRBJ2-7, with D possibly matching TRBD2 (6 bases). CDR1 is LGHNT, CDR2 FRNRAP, per germline. There are 13 residues in the CDR3. Trimming removed 2 bases from V and 4 bases from J, with 9 bases in between.

The rearrangement uses TRBV29-1 and TRBJ2-1; D may be TRBD2 (6 bases). The germline CDR1 and CDR2 sequences are SQVTM and ANQGSEA. V was cut by 7 bases and J by 5 bases, with 15 bases left in between. CDR3 size: 13 residues. The CDR3 protein is CSGGSGLDNEQFF. The DNA of the CDR3 is TGCAGCGGAGGATCGGGACTTGACAATGAGCAGTTCTTC.

This clone was recorded once. The rearrangement uses TRBV30 and TRBJ1-1; D is undetermined. The V end lost 8 bases, the J end lost 0 bases, and 13 bases lay between the germline ends. Germline V gives CDR1 GTSNPN, CDR2 SVGIG (reference sequence). The CDR3 is made up of 13 amino acids. The CDR3 nucleotides are TGTGCCCGCTCTTTCCTACTGAACACTGAAGCTTTCTTT. Translating gives CARSFLLNTEAFF.

This rearrangement joins TRBV15 to TRBJ2-5; D ambiguous. This CDR3 is 14 amino acids long. Trimming removed 1 base at V and 4 bases at J, with 10 bases between. The germline V gene encodes CDR1 LNHNV and CDR2 YYDKDF (reference sequence). CDR3 in amino acids: CATSRAQAGETQYF. For the CDR3, the DNA is TGTGCCACCAGCAGAGCGCAGGCTGGAGAGACCCAGTACTTC. Based on the CDR3 plus reference TRBV15 and TRBJ2-5, the full variable domain is DAMVIQNPRYQVTQFGKPVTLSCSQTLNHNVMYWYQQKSSQAPKLLFHYYDKDFNNEADTPDNFQSRRPNTSFCFLDIRSPGLGDTAMYLCATSRAQAGETQYFGPGTRLLVL.

This chain joins TRBV2 and TRBJ1-2, with 8 bases identical to TRBD1. This CDR3 has 13 residues. V dropped 6 bases and J dropped 7; count of bases not matched to a gene: 7. Germline loops: CDR1 SNHLY, CDR2 FYNNEI. The CDR3 DNA is TGTGCCAGCAGCCGGGACAGGTTTGGTGGCTACACCTTC. Its translation is CASSRDRFGGYTF.

This chain joins TRBV7-2 and TRBJ2-7, with TRBD2 as a possible D gene (5 bases). CDR1 and CDR2 (germline): SGHTA, FQGNSA. V shed 6 bases and J shed 3 bases, with 18 bases lying between them. The CDR3 runs to 15 residues. CDR3 DNA sequence: TGTGCCAGCAGGTTCAACAGCGGCTTGGGCTACGAGCAGTACTTC. Translating gives CASRFNSGLGYEQYF.

The rearrangement joins TRBV19 to TRBJ2-2; D remains ambiguous. The CDR3 has 14 amino acids. Germline V gene sequence: CDR1 LNHDA, CDR2 SQIVND (reference sequence). V dropped 6 bases and J dropped 4 bases, with 12 bases sitting between them. The CDR3, as DNA: TGTGCCAGTAGCCCATCACGGAGCACCGGGGAGCTGTTTTTT. Translating it yields CASSPSRSTGELFF. The entire variable domain, with the rest obtained from reference TRBV19 and TRBJ2-2, is as follows: DGGITQSPKYLFRKEGQNVTLSCEQNLNHDAMYWYRQDPGQGLRLIYYSQIVNDFQKGDIAEGYSVSREKKESFPLTVTSAQKNPTAFYLCASSPSRSTGELFFGEGSRLTVL.

The CDR3 region has the DNA TGTGCCAGTAGTCCCGGGGGACAGGGGATACCCTACGAGCAGTACTTC. Translated: CASSPGGQGIPYEQYF. This chain joins TRBV19 and TRBJ2-7; 10 nucleotides agree with TRBD1. Trimming took 5 bases from V and 2 from J; bases not matched to a gene: 9. Germline V gives CDR1 LNHDA, CDR2 SQIVND (reference sequence). The CDR3 length is 16 residues.

The CDR3 DNA is TGTGCCAGCAGTAACCAGGTTAACACCGGGGAGCTGTTTTTT. This sequence encodes CASSNQVNTGELFF. V is TRBV6-2 or TRBV6-3 and J is TRBJ2-2; no clear D. The CDR3 runs to 14 residues. V shed 5 bases and J shed 2 bases, with 9 bases lying between them. The germline CDR1 and CDR2 sequences are MNHEY and SVGEGT.

Note on this clone: Other DNA sequences from this sample encode an identical CDR3 as well. The chain has TRBV20-1 and TRBJ2-4, with D uncertain. Germline-derived CDR1 and CDR2 are DFQATT and SNEGSKA (reference sequence). This CDR3 region has 11 residues. With 2 bases removed from V and 5 bases from J, the gap between germline ends came to 4 bases. Here the CDR3 DNA reads TGCAGTGCTAGACAGGAAAACATTCAGTACTTC. Encoded protein: CSARQENIQYF.

For this clone: Other DNA sequences in this specimen translate into the identical CDR3. This chain uses TRBV21-1 with TRBJ2-5; the table's TRBD1 call for D was not verified on the DNA. TRBV21-1 is a listed pseudogene. The CDR3 loop spans 15 amino acids. CDR3 coding DNA: TGTGCCAGCAGCACACAGGGGGAATTAACGGAAACCCAGTACTTC. This gives the protein CASSTQGELTETQYF.

The V call is TRBV6-5, the J call TRBJ2-7; tentatively, D is TRBD2 (6 bases). The CDR3 covers 15 residues. V was pared by 0 bases and J by 2 bases, with 11 bases between. The germline V gene has CDR1 MNHEY and CDR2 SVGAGI. For the CDR3, the DNA is TGTGCCAGCAGTTACTCCGGGACTCTACCCTACGAGCAGTACTTC. Translation: CASSYSGTLPYEQYF.

This clone occurred a few times. V usage is TRBV7-2 and J usage is TRBJ1-3; 11 bases are shared with TRBD1. CDR3 length: 15 residues. The trim removed 6 bases at V and 8 bases at J, leaving 9 bases unmatched. CDR1 is SGHTA, CDR2 FQGNSA, per germline. The CDR3, as DNA: TGTGCCAGCAGTTTGATTGGGACAGGGGGAGACACCATATATTTT. Translating it yields CASSLIGTGGDTIYF.